The 4 T cell receptor beta chains below come from one sample, sequenced in a study of blood T cell repertoires in COVID-19 (dated by TCRdb to about 2020). Library creation used the immunoSEQ multiplex PCR assay. TCRdb re-hosts the immuneACCESS table, in-frame sequences only. Its copies lack some clones; in the studies checked, an unresolved V gene accounts for under half of them, and the cause for the rest is not known. The sample table lists a few hundred thousand clones, 85% to 90% of them with a count of one. The leading ten clones occupy about 1.5% of the sample. The sample consisted of PBMCs or T cells enriched from blood (not recorded which). All receptors come from a woman aged 18 to 35 with acute COVID-19.

CDR3 protein: CASSTLAGEPYNEQFF. The CDR3 nucleotides read TGTGCCAGTAGTACTCTAGCGGGAGAACCCTACAATGAGCAGTTCTTC. The genes are TRBV19 and TRBJ2-1; the match to TRBD2 covers 10 bases. With V trimmed by 4 bases and J by 2 bases, 5 bases remained unmatched. This CDR3 region has 16 residues. Germline CDR1 is LNHDA and CDR2 is SQIVND (reference sequence).

This clone was counted between two and nine times. This chain links TRBV7-3 with TRBJ2-1, with D possibly being TRBD2 (5 bases). From germline, CDR1 is SGHTA and CDR2 FQGTGA. This CDR3 has 15 residues. Trimming cost V 5 bases and J 0 bases, with 11 bases left between them. CDR3 bases: TGTGCCAGCAGCCCCATCGAGGGCTCCTACAATGAGCAGTTCTTC. Translation: CASSPIEGSYNEQFF.

The chain joins TRBV20-1 to TRBJ2-7; D uncertain. CDR3 length: 11 residues. Per germline, CDR1 DFQATT and CDR2 SNEGSKA (reference sequence). Trimming shortened V by 0 bases and J by 7 bases, and 7 bases separated the two germline ends. CDR3 nucleotides: TGCAGTGCTAGAGACGACTTTGAGCAGTACTTC. As protein: CSARDDFEQYF.

The rearrangement joins TRBV7-6 to TRBJ2-3, with D perhaps TRBD1 (5 bases). Germline V gene lookup returns CDR1 SGHVS and CDR2 FNYEAQ. This CDR3 has 16 residues. Trimming stripped 3 bases from V and 0 bases from J, with 13 bases between. Here the CDR3 DNA reads TGTGCCAGCAGCTTCAACGGCGGACACAGCACAGATACGCAGTATTTT. It yields the protein CASSFNGGHSTDTQYF.